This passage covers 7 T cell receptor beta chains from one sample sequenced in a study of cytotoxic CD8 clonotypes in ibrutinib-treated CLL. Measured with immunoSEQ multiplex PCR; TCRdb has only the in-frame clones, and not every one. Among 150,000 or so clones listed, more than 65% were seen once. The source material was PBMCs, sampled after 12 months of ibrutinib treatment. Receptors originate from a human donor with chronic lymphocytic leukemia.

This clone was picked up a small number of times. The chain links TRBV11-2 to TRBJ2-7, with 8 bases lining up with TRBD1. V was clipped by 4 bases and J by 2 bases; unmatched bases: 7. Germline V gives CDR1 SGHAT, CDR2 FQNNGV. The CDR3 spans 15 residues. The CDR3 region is CASSSGQVVTYEQYF. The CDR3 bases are TGTGCCAGCAGCTCGGGACAGGTCGTAACCTACGAGCAGTACTTC.

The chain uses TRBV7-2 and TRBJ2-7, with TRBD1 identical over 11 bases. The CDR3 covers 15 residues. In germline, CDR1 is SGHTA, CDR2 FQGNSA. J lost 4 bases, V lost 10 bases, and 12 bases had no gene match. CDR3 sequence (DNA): TGTGCCACCCGCCCGGGAGGACAGGGGGCGTACGAGCAGTACTTC. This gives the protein CATRPGGQGAYEQYF.

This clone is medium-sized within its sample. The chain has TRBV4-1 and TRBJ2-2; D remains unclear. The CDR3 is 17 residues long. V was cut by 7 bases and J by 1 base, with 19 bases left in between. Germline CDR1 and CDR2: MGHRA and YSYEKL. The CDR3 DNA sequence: TGCGCCAGCACCTTCAGGCCCACTCTCTTGAACACCGGGGAGCTGTTTTTT. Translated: CASTFRPTLLNTGELFF.

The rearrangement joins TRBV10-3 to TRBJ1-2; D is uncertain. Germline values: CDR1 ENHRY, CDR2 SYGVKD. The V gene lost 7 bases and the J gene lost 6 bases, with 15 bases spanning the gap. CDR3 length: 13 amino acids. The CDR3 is CAIMTGGMDGYTF. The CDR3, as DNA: TGTGCCATCATGACGGGTGGTATGGATGGCTACACCTTC.

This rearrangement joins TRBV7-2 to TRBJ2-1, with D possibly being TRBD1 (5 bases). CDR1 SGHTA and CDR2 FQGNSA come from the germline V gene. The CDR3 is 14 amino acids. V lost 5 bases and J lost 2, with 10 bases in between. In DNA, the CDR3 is TGTGCCAGCAGCGGCGACAGAACCTACAATGAGCAGTTCTTC. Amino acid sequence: CASSGDRTYNEQFF.

The CDR3 loop reads CASSYSTWNDEQYF. CDR3 nucleotide sequence: TGTGCCAGCAGTTACTCGACTTGGAACGACGAGCAGTACTTC. V gene TRBV6-5 combines with J gene TRBJ2-7; no firm D call. Germline V gene sequence: CDR1 MNHEY, CDR2 SVGAGI. Trimming pared 0 bases from V and 5 bases from J, leaving 11 bases between. The CDR3 extends over 14 amino acids.

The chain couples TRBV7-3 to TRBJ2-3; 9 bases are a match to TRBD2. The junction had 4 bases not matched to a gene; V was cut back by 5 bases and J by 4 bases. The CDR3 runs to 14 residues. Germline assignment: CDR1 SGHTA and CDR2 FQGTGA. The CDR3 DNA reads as TGTGCCAGCAGCCGCGGGGGGGCCGCAGATACGCAGTATTTT. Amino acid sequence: CASSRGGAADTQYF.